This T cell receptor (beta chain) was obtained from a study of T cells in Graves' hyperthyroidism and ophthalmopathy. This clonotype was seen at least ten times. As yet, its antigen is unknown. A patient was excluded if there was uncontrolled infection, other autoimmune disease, pregnancy or lactation. Amplified TCR beta CDR3 regions derived from RNA transcripts. An initial round of RT-PCR targeting the TCR CDR3 relied on the HTBI primer set. TCRdb reprocessed the multiplex PCR reads via MiXCR and lists one record per CDR3 protein. The sample lists around 480,000 distinct CDR3 sequences; 14% were seen once. Study outcomes and limitations: Onset of ophthalmopathy came a median roughly 6.5 months after the model predicted it. Researchers found most expanded thyroid clonotypes above 0.001 in blood as well. Ophthalmopathy and stable hyperthyroidism were separated by a 13 V-J model.

The germline CDR1 and CDR2 sequences are DFQATT and SNEGSKA (reference sequence). There are 15 residues in the CDR3. Deletions cut 0 bases from V and 0 bases from J, with 9 bases between. The genes are TRBV20-1 and TRBJ1-5, with D hard to call. The receptor was derived from a woman aged 18-29 years with Graves' hyperthyroidism. Input material: blood. CDR3: CSAREETTSNQPQHF. CDR3 nucleotide sequence: TGCAGTGCTAGAGAGGAGACAACTAGCAATCAGCCCCAGCATTTT.